The rows below give T cell receptor beta chains drawn from one sample of a study of blood T cells in healthy people across ages. In TCRdb, the 5' RACE reads were re-called with MiXCR into one record per CDR3 protein. The data contain about 1.7 million distinct CDR3 sequences, about 28% of them singletons. The source material was blood. These receptors were obtained from a young woman in good health. CDR3s include the opening cysteine and the closing phenylalanine or tryptophan. D genes are given only for firm matches. Clone sizes are given selectively: once, few, many, or a class where the clone is expanded.

d_call	v_call	clone_size	cdr3_length	j_call	cdr3_aa	cdr3_nt
NA	TRBV7-9	few	15	TRBJ2-3	CASKGASTSTDTQYF	TGTGCCAGCAAAGGGGCCTCCACTAGCACAGATACGCAGTATTTT
TRBD2	TRBV4-1	many	15	TRBJ2-7	CASSQLTSMDYEQYF	TGCGCCAGCAGCCAACTGACTAGCATGGACTACGAGCAGTACTTC
TRBD2	TRBV18	NA	14	TRBJ2-4	CASSVTSGAEEQYF	TGTGCCAGCTCAGTAACGAGCGGGGCGGAGGAGCAGTACTTC
TRBD1	TRBV27	NA	13	TRBJ2-5	CVSRTGGLETQYF	TGTGTCAGCAGAACAGGGGGCTTAGAGACCCAGTACTTC
NA	TRBV29-1	few	12	TRBJ2-5	CSGGRRGETQYF	TGCAGCGGGGGGAGGAGGGGGGAGACCCAGTACTTC
NA	TRBV27	NA	11	TRBJ2-7	CASSLLTEQYF	TGTGCCAGCAGTTTATTGACTGAGCAGTACTTC
NA	TRBV4-3	few	14	TRBJ2-2	CASSRSGLTGELFF	TGCGCCAGCAGCCGATCAGGTTTGACCGGGGAGCTGTTTTTT
NA	TRBV9	many	14	TRBJ2-5	CASSDPTDQETQYF	TGTGCCAGCAGCGACCCGACAGACCAAGAGACCCAGTACTTC
NA	TRBV20-1	few	12	TRBJ1-5	CSATTGNQPQHF	TGCAGTGCAACTACAGGGAATCAGCCCCAGCATTTT
TRBD2	TRBV7-6	few	16	TRBJ2-3	CASSSLAGGGTDTQYF	TGTGCCAGCAGCTCCTTAGCGGGGGGCGGCACAGATACGCAGTATTTT
NA	TRBV7-2	few	14	TRBJ1-1	CASSSDVGYTEAFF	TGTGCCAGCAGCTCTGACGTGGGGTACACTGAAGCTTTCTTT
TRBD1	TRBV5-5	few	16	TRBJ2-3	CASGPPGGQGGDTQYF	TGTGCCAGCGGTCCTCCAGGGGGACAGGGAGGAGATACGCAGTATTTT
NA	TRBV10-3	few	11	TRBJ1-1	CAMRGGAEAFF	TGTGCCATGCGAGGTGGGGCTGAAGCTTTCTTT
TRBD1	TRBV7-2	NA	16	TRBJ2-1	CASSESGTGVYNEQFF	TGTGCCAGCAGCGAATCAGGGACAGGGGTTTACAATGAGCAGTTCTTC
TRBD2	TRBV6-1	few	13	TRBJ2-5	CASRRGFQETQYF	TGTGCCAGCAGGCGGGGGTTCCAAGAGACCCAGTACTTC
NA	TRBV6-5	NA	12	TRBJ2-1	CASSSKRDEQFF	TGTGCCAGCAGCTCTAAACGGGATGAGCAGTTCTTC